What follows are 30 T cell receptor beta chains derived from one specimen sequenced in a study of T cell responses to AZD1222 COVID-19 vaccine. Some clones are missing from TCRdb's copy, which holds only in-frame ones; the method was immunoSEQ multiplex PCR. Of hundreds of thousands of clones in the sample, 90% to 95% were seen once. The sample here was peripheral blood, taken on day 0 of MenACWY control vaccination. The receptors were sampled from an adult in good health.

The chain employs TRBV10-2 and TRBJ1-5; 7 positions agree with TRBD1. The CDR3 is 16 residues long. Germline CDR1 is WSHSY and CDR2 is SAAADI. V was pared by 3 bases and J by 3 bases, with 8 bases of the junction left unmatched. CDR3 residues: CASSDFRTGNNQPQHF. The CDR3 DNA sequence: TGCGCCAGCAGTGATTTTCGGACAGGAAACAATCAGCCCCAGCATTTT.

This clone appeared once. The gene calls are TRBV6-5 and TRBJ1-2; maybe TRBD1 (6 bases). Looked up from germline, CDR1 is MNHEY and CDR2 is SVGAGI. The CDR3 is 14 residues long. V was shortened by 6 bases and J by 6 bases, with 17 bases between the two germline ends. The CDR3 sequence is CASRVQGVLHGYTF. DNA for the CDR3: TGTGCCAGCAGGGTACAGGGTGTCTTACATGGCTACACCTTC.

The chain links TRBV2 to TRBJ1-3; 9 nucleotides align to TRBD1. Germline V gene sequence: CDR1 SNHLY, CDR2 FYNNEI. J lost 8 bases, V lost 8 bases, and 4 bases had no gene match. There are 12 residues in the CDR3. The CDR3 reads CASRWTGDTIYF. The CDR3 nucleotides are TGTGCCAGCCGCTGGACAGGGGACACCATATATTTT.

The chain employs TRBV7-3 and TRBJ2-5; 10 nucleotides agree with TRBD2. V lost 1 base and J lost 4; bases outside the gene matches: 3. CDR1 is SGHTA and CDR2 is FQGTGA in the germline V gene. The CDR3 is 15 amino acids. This CDR3 is CASSLKRGGPETQYF. The CDR3 bases are TGTGCCAGCAGCTTAAAGCGGGGGGGGCCAGAGACCCAGTACTTC.

This chain uses TRBV6-5 with TRBJ2-1, with D possibly matching TRBD1 (6 bases). CDR1 and CDR2 (germline): MNHEY, SVGAGI. The V end was cut by 6 bases, the J end by 12 bases, with 15 bases between. The CDR3 loop spans 12 amino acids. The CDR3 region is CASSPQGWGQFF. The CDR3 nucleotides are TGTGCCAGCAGCCCACAGGGTTGGGGGCAGTTCTTC.

The gene calls are TRBV6-5 and TRBJ2-2, with D perhaps given as TRBD1 or TRBD2 (6 bases each). Trimming removed 6 bases at V and 5 bases at J, with 13 bases between. Germline V lookup: CDR1 MNHEY, CDR2 SVGAGI. The CDR3 runs 14 residues. The CDR3 DNA reads TGTGCCAGCAGATTTCGGGGGCGTACCGGGGAGCTGTTTTTT. This sequence encodes CASRFRGRTGELFF.

This sequence joins TRBV24-1 and TRBJ2-1; the match to TRBD2 covers 7 bases. CDR3 length: 12 residues. Trimming at V came to 5 bases and at J to 11 bases, leaving 5 bases not matched to a gene. The germline gives CDR1 KGHDR, CDR2 SFDVKD. CDR3 coding DNA: TGTGCCACCAGTGTCGGGAGGAATAAGCAGTTCTTC. Protein: CATSVGRNKQFF.

The rearrangement joins TRBV3-1 (or the pseudogene TRBV3-2) to TRBJ1-5; D is ambiguous. V lost 4 bases and J 3 bases, leaving 10 bases between the germline ends. Germline CDR1 reads LGHDT; CDR2 reads YNNKEL (reference sequence). There are 14 residues in the CDR3. CDR3 nucleotide sequence: TGTGCCAGCAGCCCCCGGGCCATCAATCAGCCCCAGCATTTT. Its protein product is CASSPRAINQPQHF.

The rearrangement joins TRBV7-6 to TRBJ1-1, with 9 bases lining up with TRBD1. J was trimmed by 1 base and V by 6 bases; bases with no gene match: 9. This CDR3 spans 16 amino acids. Germline CDR1 is SGHVS and CDR2 is FNYEAQ. CDR3 region: CASRQLGTGTNTEAFF. CDR3 DNA sequence: TGTGCCAGCAGACAACTGGGGACAGGGACGAACACTGAAGCTTTCTTT. Variable domain in full (rest from reference TRBV7-6 and TRBJ1-1): GAGVSQSPRYKVTKRGQDVALRCDPISGHVSLYWYRQALGQGPEFLTYFNYEAQQDKSGLPNDRFSAERPEGSISTLTIQRTEQRDSAMYRCASRQLGTGTNTEAFFGQGTRLTVV.

V usage is TRBV27 and J usage is TRBJ2-7, with unresolved D. V was trimmed by 0 bases and J by 5 bases, leaving 8 bases between them. Germline V gene lookup returns CDR1 MNHEY and CDR2 SMNVEV (reference sequence). The CDR3 has 13 residues. The CDR3 DNA follows: TGTGCCAGCAGTTTATCGCACCGCGACGAGCAGTACTTC. Amino acid sequence: CASSLSHRDEQYF.

The rearrangement links TRBV27 to TRBJ2-7; TRBD2 aligns across 11 bases. CDR3 length: 14 residues. In germline, CDR1 is MNHEY, CDR2 SMNVEV (reference sequence). The J segment lost 7 bases and the V segment lost 6 bases, leaving 8 bases of the junction unmatched. The CDR3 reads CASRRSGGASEQYF. In DNA form, the CDR3 reads TGTGCCAGCAGACGTAGCGGGGGGGCGAGTGAGCAGTACTTC.

The sample holds a few counts of this clone. V usage is TRBV6-5 and J usage is TRBJ1-1, with TRBD1 as a possible D gene (5 bases). Trimming cost V 4 bases and J 0 bases, with 9 bases left between them. The germline V gene encodes CDR1 MNHEY and CDR2 SVGAGI. The CDR3 runs 14 residues. This CDR3 is CASSWRGLNTEAFF. DNA for the CDR3: TGTGCCAGCAGTTGGAGGGGACTGAACACTGAAGCTTTCTTT.

The rearrangement joins TRBV12-3 or TRBV12-4 to TRBJ1-2, with a tentative D call TRBD1 (5 bases). V was cut by 4 bases and J by 7 bases, with 13 bases left in between. This CDR3 is 13 amino acids long. The CDR3, as DNA: TGTGCCAGCAGTTGGGGCCGGGCCGGTGGCTACACCTTC. Translating gives CASSWGRAGGYTF.

The chain uses TRBV29-1 and TRBJ1-2, with a weak D call TRBD1 (6 bases). There are 13 residues in the CDR3. Trimming cost V 0 bases and J 7 bases, with 12 bases left between them. Germline CDR1 SQVTM, CDR2 ANQGSEA. CDR3 sequence (DNA): TGCAGCGTTGAAGATCCGGGGGCCAGTGGCTACACCTTC. It yields the protein CSVEDPGASGYTF.

The chain employs TRBV30 and TRBJ2-1, with 14 bases aligning to TRBD2. Per the germline V gene, CDR1 is GTSNPN and CDR2 is SVGIG (reference sequence). The V gene end was trimmed by 8 bases and the J gene end by 4 bases; junction bases not matched to a gene: 1. The CDR3 is made up of 13 amino acids. The CDR3 loop is CAGTSGGYNEQFF. DNA for the CDR3: TGTGCCGGGACTAGCGGGGGTTACAATGAGCAGTTCTTC.

This clone occurred once. The V call is TRBV4-2, the J call TRBJ1-4; the match to TRBD1 covers 7 bases. This CDR3 spans 17 amino acids. The germline CDR1 and CDR2 sequences are LGHNA and YNFKEQ. With V trimmed by 1 base and J by 8 bases, 13 bases remained unmatched. The CDR3 here is CASSQGQGPSKEEKLFF. CDR3 in DNA: TGTGCCAGCAGCCAAGGACAGGGACCCTCCAAGGAAGAAAAACTGTTTTTT.

The chain employs TRBV11-1 and TRBJ2-7, with D perhaps matching TRBD1 (5 bases). V was pared by 5 bases and J by 5 bases, with 16 bases between. Germline V gene lookup returns CDR1 SGHAT and CDR2 FQDESV (reference sequence). The CDR3 has 14 amino acids. The CDR3, as DNA: TGTGCCAGCAGCATCTACAGGATTTCAAACGAGCAGTACTTC. Amino acid sequence: CASSIYRISNEQYF.

This sequence joins TRBV7-6 and TRBJ2-5, with a weak D call TRBD2 (6 bases). Germline-derived CDR1 and CDR2 are SGHVS and FNYEAQ. This CDR3 is 15 amino acids long. The V gene lost 4 bases and the J gene lost 5 bases, with 17 bases spanning the gap. CDR3 sequence reads: CASSSASLEGETQYF. The CDR3, as DNA: TGTGCCAGCAGCTCAGCCAGTCTGGAGGGGGAGACCCAGTACTTC.

The CDR3 nucleotides read TGTGCCAGCAAACGGGGGCCGGCACACAATGAGCAGTTCTTC. Translated: CASKRGPAHNEQFF. The chain carries TRBV27 and TRBJ2-1; either TRBD1 or TRBD2 may supply D (6 bases each). The V and J ends lost 7 bases and 5 bases respectively, with 15 bases between them. Germline assignment: CDR1 MNHEY and CDR2 SMNVEV (reference sequence). CDR3 length equals 14 residues.

This sequence joins TRBV12-5 and TRBJ2-2; perhaps D is TRBD1 or TRBD2 (5 bases each). Trimming cost V 0 bases and J 6 bases, with 23 bases left between them. Germline lookup yields CDR1 LGHNT and CDR2 FRNRAP. This CDR3 contains 19 residues. Written as DNA, the CDR3 is TGTGCTAGTGGTTTGGTACGATTCGAGGGGCGATTCGTCCCCGGGGAGCTGTTTTTT. This translates into CASGLVRFEGRFVPGELFF.

The V gene is TRBV5-4, the J gene TRBJ1-3; D might be TRBD1 (5 bases). This CDR3 has 17 amino acids. Germline CDR1 SGHNT, CDR2 YYREEE (reference sequence). Trimming took off 4 bases at V and 2 bases at J, with 19 bases between the two ends. As DNA, the CDR3 is TGTGCCAGCAGCGACGGGACCGGCCGTTTGACTGGAAACACCATATATTTT. Its protein product is CASSDGTGRLTGNTIYF.

This sequence joins TRBV3-1 (or the pseudogene TRBV3-2) and TRBJ2-5; no reliable D call. The CDR3 sequence is 14 residues long. The germline V and J ends were trimmed by 4 bases and 5 bases, with 14 bases remaining between them. Germline loops: CDR1 LGHDT, CDR2 YNNKEL (reference sequence). CDR3 coding DNA: TGTGCCAGCAGCCGTGGGCGTGGTGGCGAGACCCAGTACTTC. This gives the protein CASSRGRGGETQYF.

The chain carries TRBV5-4 and TRBJ1-6, with D perhaps TRBD1 (6 bases). Germline V gene lookup returns CDR1 SGHNT and CDR2 YYREEE (reference sequence). The V end lost 4 bases, the J end lost 6 bases, and 11 bases lay between the germline ends. The CDR3 extends over 14 amino acids. CDR3 region: CASSPQGTNSPLHF. CDR3 DNA sequence: TGTGCCAGCAGCCCCCAGGGGACTAATTCACCCCTCCACTTT.

The rearrangement joins TRBV6-2 or TRBV6-3 to TRBJ1-2, with TRBD1 identical over 10 bases. CDR1 is MNHEY, CDR2 SVGEGT, per germline. CDR3 size: 18 residues. V dropped 2 bases and J dropped 5; count of bases not matched to a gene: 14. This chain's CDR3 is CASSYVVRGTGVRYGYTF. DNA for the CDR3: TGTGCCAGCAGTTACGTGGTCCGAGGGACAGGGGTGCGGTATGGCTACACCTTC.

CDR3 loop: CASSVGGMNTEAFF. CDR3 DNA: TGTGCCAGCAGTGTAGGGGGTATGAACACTGAAGCTTTCTTT. J is TRBJ1-1 and V is TRBV27, with a possible D match to TRBD1 (6 bases). This CDR3 comprises 14 residues. Between the trimmed V and J ends, which lost 5 bases and 0 bases, there was a span of 10 bases. CDR1 is MNHEY, CDR2 SMNVEV, per germline (reference sequence).

V usage is TRBV7-9 and J usage is TRBJ1-4; D unclear. The V end lost 6 bases, the J end lost 0 bases, and 5 bases lay between the germline ends. This CDR3 spans 13 amino acids. Germline V gene sequence: CDR1 SEHNR, CDR2 FQNEAQ (reference sequence). CDR3 loop: CASRPTTNEKLFF. The CDR3 region has the DNA TGTGCCAGCAGACCAACAACTAATGAAAAACTGTTTTTT. Complete variable domain (other parts from reference TRBV7-9 and TRBJ1-4): DTGVSQNPRHKITKRGQNVTFRCDPISEHNRLYWYRQTLGQGPEFLTYFQNEAQLEKSRLLSDRFSAERPKGSFSTLEIQRTEQGDSAMYLCASRPTTNEKLFFGSGTQLSVL.

The V call is TRBV4-1, the J call TRBJ1-1; 8 nucleotides match TRBD1. The CDR3 contains 16 residues. V shed 4 bases, J shed 2 bases, and the junction held 9 bases outside the gene matches. CDR1 and CDR2 from the germline V gene are MGHRA and YSYEKL. The DNA for the CDR3 is TGCGCCAGCAGCCCAGGGGTGGCAGGGGGCAACACTGAAGCTTTCTTT. It codes for CASSPGVAGGNTEAFF.

This chain connects TRBV11-2 to TRBJ1-6; D is unclear. The germline gives CDR1 SGHAT, CDR2 FQNNGV. The CDR3 has 13 amino acids. The germline V and J ends were trimmed by 1 base and 14 bases, with 12 bases remaining between them. CDR3 bases: TGTGCCAGCAGCTTAGCAGGTGATATGGCCCTCCACTTT. Protein sequence: CASSLAGDMALHF.

V is TRBV9 and J is TRBJ2-2, with D possibly TRBD2 on 5 matching bases. CDR3 length: 18 amino acids. Trimming cost V 9 bases and J 2 bases, with 26 bases left between them. Looked up from germline, CDR1 is SGDLS and CDR2 is YYNGEE. The chain's CDR3 is CAITIEKSEGPNTGELFF. CDR3 bases: TGTGCCATCACCATTGAAAAGAGTGAGGGTCCTAACACCGGGGAGCTGTTTTTT.

CDR3 in DNA: TGTGCCAGCAGCCGAATCCGGGACAGGGTCAACTATGGCTACACCTTC. The encoded protein is CASSRIRDRVNYGYTF. This chain connects TRBV7-8 to TRBJ1-2, with 9 bases fitting TRBD1. The germline CDR1 and CDR2 sequences are SGHVS and FQNEAQ. The CDR3 loop spans 16 amino acids. J lost 2 bases, V lost 5 bases, and 9 bases had no gene match. Complete variable domain (other parts from reference TRBV7-8 and TRBJ1-2): GAGVSQSPRYKVAKRGQDVALRCDPISGHVSLFWYQQALGQGPEFLTYFQNEAQLDKSGLPSDRFFAERPEGSVSTLKIQRTQQEDSAVYLCASSRIRDRVNYGYTFGSGTRLTVV.